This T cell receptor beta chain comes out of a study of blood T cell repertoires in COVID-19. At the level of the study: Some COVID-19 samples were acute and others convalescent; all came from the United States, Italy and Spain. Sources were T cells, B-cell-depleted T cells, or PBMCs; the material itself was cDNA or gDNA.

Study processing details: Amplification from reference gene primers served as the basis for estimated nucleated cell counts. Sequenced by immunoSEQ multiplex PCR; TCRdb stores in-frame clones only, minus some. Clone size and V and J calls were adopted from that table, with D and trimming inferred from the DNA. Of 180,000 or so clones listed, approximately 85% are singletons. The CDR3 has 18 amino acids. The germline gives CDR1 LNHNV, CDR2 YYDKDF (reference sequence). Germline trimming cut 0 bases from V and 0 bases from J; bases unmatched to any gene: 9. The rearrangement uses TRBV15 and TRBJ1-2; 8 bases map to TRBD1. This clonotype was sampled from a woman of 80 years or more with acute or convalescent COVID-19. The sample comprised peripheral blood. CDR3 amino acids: CATSRDLGGTGSNYGYTF. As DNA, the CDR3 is TGTGCCACCAGCAGAGATCTAGGAGGGACAGGATCTAACTATGGCTACACCTTC.